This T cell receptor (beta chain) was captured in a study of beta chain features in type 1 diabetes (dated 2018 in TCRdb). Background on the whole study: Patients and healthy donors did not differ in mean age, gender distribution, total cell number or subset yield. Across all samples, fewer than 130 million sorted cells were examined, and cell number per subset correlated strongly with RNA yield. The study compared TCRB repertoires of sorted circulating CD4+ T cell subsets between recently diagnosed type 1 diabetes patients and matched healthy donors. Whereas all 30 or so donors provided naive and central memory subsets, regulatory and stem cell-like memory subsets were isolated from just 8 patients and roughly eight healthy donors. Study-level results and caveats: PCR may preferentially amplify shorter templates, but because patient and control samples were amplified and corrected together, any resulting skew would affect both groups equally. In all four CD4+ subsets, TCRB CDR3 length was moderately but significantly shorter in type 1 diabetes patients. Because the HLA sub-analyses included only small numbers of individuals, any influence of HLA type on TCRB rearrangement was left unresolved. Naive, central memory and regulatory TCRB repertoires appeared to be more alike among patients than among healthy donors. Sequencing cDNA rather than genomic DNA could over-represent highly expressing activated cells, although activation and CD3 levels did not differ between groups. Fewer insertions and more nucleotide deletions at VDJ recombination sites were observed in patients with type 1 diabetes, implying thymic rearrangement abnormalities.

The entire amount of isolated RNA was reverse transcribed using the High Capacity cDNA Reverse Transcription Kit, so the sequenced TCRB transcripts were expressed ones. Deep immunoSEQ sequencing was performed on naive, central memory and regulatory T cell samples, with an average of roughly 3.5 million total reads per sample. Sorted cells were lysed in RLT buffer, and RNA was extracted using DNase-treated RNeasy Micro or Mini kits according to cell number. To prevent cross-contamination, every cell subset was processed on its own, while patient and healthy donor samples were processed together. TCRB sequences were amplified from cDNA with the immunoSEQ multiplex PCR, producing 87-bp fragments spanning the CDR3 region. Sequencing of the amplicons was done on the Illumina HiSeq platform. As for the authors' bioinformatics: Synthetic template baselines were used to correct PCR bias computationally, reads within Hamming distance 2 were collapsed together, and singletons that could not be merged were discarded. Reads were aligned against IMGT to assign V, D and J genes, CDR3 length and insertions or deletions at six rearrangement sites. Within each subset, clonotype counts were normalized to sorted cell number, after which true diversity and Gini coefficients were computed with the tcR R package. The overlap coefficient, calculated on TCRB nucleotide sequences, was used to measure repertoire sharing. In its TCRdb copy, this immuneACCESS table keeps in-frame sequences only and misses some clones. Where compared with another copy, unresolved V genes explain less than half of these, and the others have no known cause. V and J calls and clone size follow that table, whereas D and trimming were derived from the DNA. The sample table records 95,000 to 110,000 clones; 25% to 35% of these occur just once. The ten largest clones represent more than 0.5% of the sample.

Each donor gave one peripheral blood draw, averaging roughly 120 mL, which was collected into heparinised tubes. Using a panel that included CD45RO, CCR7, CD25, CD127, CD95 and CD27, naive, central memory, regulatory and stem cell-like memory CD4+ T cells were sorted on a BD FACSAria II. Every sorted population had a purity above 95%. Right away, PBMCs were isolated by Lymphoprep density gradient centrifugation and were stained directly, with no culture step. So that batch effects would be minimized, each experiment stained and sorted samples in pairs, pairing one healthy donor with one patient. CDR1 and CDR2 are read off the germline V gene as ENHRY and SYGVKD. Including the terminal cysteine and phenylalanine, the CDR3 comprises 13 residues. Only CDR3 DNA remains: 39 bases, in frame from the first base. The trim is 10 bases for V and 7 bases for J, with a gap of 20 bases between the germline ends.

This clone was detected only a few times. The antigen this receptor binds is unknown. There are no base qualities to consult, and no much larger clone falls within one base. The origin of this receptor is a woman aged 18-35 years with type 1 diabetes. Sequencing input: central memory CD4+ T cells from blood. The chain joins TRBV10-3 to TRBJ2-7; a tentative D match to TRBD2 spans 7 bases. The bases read TGTGCCACCTACAGGGAGGGGCTTGAGGAGCAGTACTTC. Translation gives CATYREGLEEQYF.